This TCR beta chain came from a study of cytomegalovirus exposure and HLA in healthy donors (dated by TCRdb to 2017 to 2019). Regarding the complete study: According to a later analysis, the roughly 130 validation repertoires were produced on the same platform as the 666 repertoires of the first cohort. The aim of the study was to test whether cataloging public T cell receptors could identify signatures of past pathogen exposure. A separate validation cohort of roughly 130 different subjects was used in addition to the approximately 640-subject first cohort. High-throughput TCR immunosequencing, statistical association of individual TCRs with disease status, and machine learning were combined to predict cytomegalovirus infection status. Study-wide conclusions, independent of this receptor: A few of the identified cytomegalovirus-associated TCR beta chains were confirmed in vitro to be specific for cytomegalovirus antigens. A later analysis had no HLA typing for the validation cohort, so co-occurrence there was scored across all 130 or so repertoires. In the study, 150 to 200 TCR beta chains were listed as associated with cytomegalovirus. The classifier was reported to diagnose cytomegalovirus status with high specificity and sensitivity in both the original cohort and the validation cohort. Subsequent analysis determined that TCRs grouped into clusters in the first cohort also showed a tendency toward co-occurrence across the 120 or so validation repertoires, and roughly 94% of cluster scores exceeded 0. It was suggested by the authors that the approach could potentially be generalized to other disease states and immunological phenotypes. Most TCR sequences were seen in very few donors, while some public TCRs were found in many individuals.

The donors belonged to the validation cohort of over a hundred subjects, which was separate from the roughly 700-subject first cohort. Worth noting for this clone: Its antigen is still unknown. Per-base quality was not reported, and no clone a single base away is much larger than it.

Receptor libraries were prepared by the immunoSEQ multiplex PCR assay. The study's own analysis went as follows. A statistical classification framework was built to diagnose cytomegalovirus status from the catalog of TCR beta chain sequences. TCRdb obtained this table from immuneACCESS and retained in-frame rearrangements with V and J assigned. These tables miss some clones; where compared with another copy, unresolved V genes account for less than half of the shortfall, and the remainder is unexplained. V and J calls and clone size are as listed in that table; D and trimming were resolved from the DNA. This sample lists 150,000 to 200,000 clones; around four fifths were detected once. Around 2% of the sample is in the top ten clones. The germline V gene supplies CDR1 MNHEY and CDR2 SVGAGI. The CDR3, cysteine through phenylalanine, is 15 amino acids long. Only CDR3 DNA remains: 45 bases, in frame from the first base. V loses 3 bases at its end and J loses 4 bases; junction bases beyond the gene matches: 8.

The source material was PBMCs. The receptor was isolated from a young man in good health and CMV-seropositive. The chain couples TRBV6-5 to TRBJ2-5, with 7 central nucleotides matching TRBD2. The DNA sequence is as follows: TGTGCCAGCAGTTATGGGACTACGCAGGGAGAGACCCAGTACTTC. It is translated as CASSYGTTQGETQYF.